One and the same sample provided the 18 T cell receptor beta chains below, sequenced in a study of blood T cell repertoires in COVID-19 (dated by TCRdb to between 2020 and 2021). The protocol used for the library was the immunoSEQ multiplex PCR assay. TCRdb provides this immuneACCESS table in a form limited to in-frame rearrangements. Some clones are lacking; in checked studies, under half of them reflect an unresolved V gene, and why the rest are absent is not known. For this sample the table gives roughly 71,000 clones, of which just over 85% were detected only once. The ten largest clones take up 2% of the sample. The sample was peripheral blood. The receptor set was obtained from a man in his thirties or forties with acute or convalescent COVID-19.

The chain joins TRBV10-3 to TRBJ1-1, with D tentatively TRBD1 (6 bases). The germline V and J ends were trimmed by 10 bases and 4 bases, with 16 bases remaining between them. The CDR3 covers 13 residues. Germline CDR1 ENHRY, CDR2 SYGVKD. CDR3 protein: CATEHLQGTEAFF. The CDR3 region has the DNA TGTGCCACCGAGCACCTACAGGGCACTGAAGCTTTCTTT.

The V gene is TRBV5-4, the J gene TRBJ1-2, with 8 nucleotides matching TRBD1. The CDR3 length is 15 residues. J was trimmed by 7 bases and V by 0 bases; bases with no gene match: 8. Looked up from germline, CDR1 is SGHNT and CDR2 is YYREEE (reference sequence). CDR3 in amino acids: CASSLEGQAWSGYTF. The CDR3 DNA follows: TGTGCCAGCAGCTTGGAGGGACAGGCGTGGAGTGGCTACACCTTC.

The V call is TRBV7-9, the J call TRBJ1-4, with a tentative D call TRBD1 (5 bases). With 0 bases removed from V and 3 bases from J, the gap between germline ends came to 11 bases. The CDR3 contains 16 residues. Germline CDR1 reads SEHNR; CDR2 reads FQNEAQ (reference sequence). CDR3 region: CASSLAVGLANEKLFF. DNA of the CDR3: TGTGCCAGCAGCTTAGCCGTGGGGCTCGCTAATGAAAAACTGTTTTTT.

This clone has just one count. This chain uses TRBV6-1 with TRBJ1-1; D might be TRBD1 (6 bases). The CDR3 covers 13 residues. Trimming left V 2 bases short and J 11 bases short, with 15 bases between. The germline V gene encodes CDR1 MNHNS and CDR2 SASEGT. The CDR3 protein is CASSEPGQKKAFF. The CDR3 nucleotides read TGTGCCAGCAGTGAACCGGGACAAAAAAAGGCTTTCTTT.

This clone was observed once. This chain connects TRBV18 to TRBJ2-7; 8 bases are a match to TRBD1. CDR1 is KGHSH and CDR2 is LQKENI in the germline V gene. V trimming: 0 bases; J trimming: 2 bases; junction bases outside the gene matches: 3. The CDR3 contains 15 residues. The CDR3 sequence is CASSPPEQGAYEQYF. The CDR3 coding sequence is TGTGCCAGCTCACCACCGGAACAGGGGGCCTACGAGCAGTACTTC.

The chain has TRBV6-2 or TRBV6-3 and TRBJ2-1; 11 positions agree with TRBD2. Trimming took 2 bases from V and 8 from J; bases not matched to a gene: 11. The V gene's germline CDR1 is MNHEY and CDR2 SVGEGT. The CDR3 spans 17 residues. CDR3 amino acids: CASSYLATSGTSHEQFF. The CDR3 coding sequence is TGTGCCAGCAGTTACCTCGCGACTAGCGGGACGTCGCATGAGCAGTTCTTC.

The chain links TRBV6-5 to TRBJ1-1; D is uncertain. Looked up from germline, CDR1 is MNHEY and CDR2 is SVGAGI. V dropped 8 bases and J dropped 4 bases, with 14 bases sitting between them. This CDR3 contains 13 residues. This CDR3 is CASQVGGGTEAFF. The CDR3 DNA reads as TGTGCCAGCCAGGTGGGAGGCGGCACTGAAGCTTTCTTT.

The chain couples TRBV14 to TRBJ2-7, with D possibly TRBD2 on 5 matching bases. V was cut by 3 bases and J by 0 bases, with 6 bases left in between. The V gene's germline CDR1 is SGHDN and CDR2 FVKESK. This CDR3 spans 13 amino acids. CDR3 region: CASSHAGSYEQYV. CDR3 sequence (DNA): TGTGCCAGCAGCCACGCGGGCTCCTACGAGCAGTACGTC.

This clone was found once. Other nucleotide sequences from this sample produce the same CDR3. CDR3 DNA: TGCGCCAGCAGCCTCTACCGTGCAACTAATGAAAAACTGTTTTTT. As protein: CASSLYRATNEKLFF. The rearrangement uses TRBV5-1 and TRBJ1-4, with D hard to call. There are 15 residues in the CDR3. V was cut by 4 bases and J by 0 bases, with 10 bases left in between. Germline values: CDR1 SGHRS, CDR2 YFSETQ.

The chain recombines TRBV12-3 or TRBV12-4 with TRBJ1-3; perhaps TRBD1 as D (6 bases). V shed 5 bases and J shed 14 bases, with 16 bases lying between them. This CDR3 region has 12 residues. The CDR3: CASSQTGFSVYF. In DNA, the CDR3 is TGTGCCAGCAGTCAAACAGGGTTTTCTGTATATTTT.

The V gene is TRBV15, the J gene TRBJ1-1; no clear D. The CDR3 runs to 13 residues. V was clipped by 6 bases and J by 1 base, with 9 bases between them. CDR1 and CDR2 from the germline V gene are LNHNV and YYDKDF (reference sequence). CDR3 nucleotides: TGTGCCACCAGAGAACAGCCGAACACTGAAGCTTTCTTT. Translating gives CATREQPNTEAFF. Filled out from reference TRBV15 and TRBJ1-1, the complete variable domain reads DAMVIQNPRYQVTQFGKPVTLSCSQTLNHNVMYWYQQKSSQAPKLLFHYYDKDFNNEADTPDNFQSRRPNTSFCFLDIRSPGLGDTAMYLCATREQPNTEAFFGQGTRLTVV.

To note about this clone: The same CDR3 can be traced to other DNA sequences in this sample. The rearrangement links TRBV10-3 to TRBJ1-1; 9 positions match TRBD1. The V gene end was trimmed by 8 bases and the J gene end by 6 bases; junction bases not matched to a gene: 4. CDR1 is ENHRY, CDR2 SYGVKD, per germline. The CDR3 is 12 amino acids. CDR3 in amino acids: CAIGQGLSEAFF. The CDR3 nucleotides are TGTGCCATCGGACAGGGGTTATCTGAAGCTTTCTTT.

This CDR3 is CASSPDRLAKNIQYF. CDR3 nucleotide sequence: TGTGCCAGCTCTCCAGACAGGTTAGCCAAAAACATTCAGTACTTC. The chain recombines TRBV18 with TRBJ2-4; TRBD1 might be the D (6 bases). The CDR3 runs to 15 residues. Trimming took off 6 bases at V and 0 bases at J, with 12 bases between the two ends. CDR1 and CDR2 from the germline V gene are KGHSH and LQKENI.

CDR3 bases: TGTGCCAGCAGTTTTCTTTGGACTAGCGGGTACAATGAGCAGTTCTTC. Translation: CASSFLWTSGYNEQFF. This sequence joins TRBV27 and TRBJ2-1; 11 bases fit TRBD2. CDR3 size: 16 residues. The J segment lost 4 bases and the V segment lost 3 bases, leaving 5 bases of the junction unmatched. Germline V CDR1 and CDR2: MNHEY, SMNVEV (reference sequence).

V usage is TRBV6-5 and J usage is TRBJ1-4; the D is unclear. V gave up 6 bases and J gave up 5 bases, with 4 bases separating them. Germline assignment: CDR1 MNHEY and CDR2 SVGAGI. The CDR3 extends over 11 amino acids. For the CDR3, the DNA is TGTGCCAGCAGATCGAATGAAAAACTGTTTTTT. Its translation is CASRSNEKLFF.

V usage is TRBV7-8 and J usage is TRBJ2-3, with TRBD2 matching 9 bases. The V segment lost 4 bases and the J segment 8 bases; nucleotides outside the gene matches: 7. Germline CDR1 reads SGHVS; CDR2 reads FQNEAQ. The CDR3 has 14 amino acids. The CDR3 sequence is CASSWTSESVTQYF. For the CDR3, the DNA is TGTGCCAGCAGCTGGACTAGCGAGTCCGTTACGCAGTATTTT.

In this sample, this clone turned up a few times. The J gene is TRBJ1-1, the V gene TRBV15; D may be TRBD1 (5 bases). Trimming removed 0 bases at V and 4 bases at J, with 9 bases between. Per the germline V gene, CDR1 is LNHNV and CDR2 is YYDKDF (reference sequence). The length of the CDR3 is 14 residues. The CDR3: CATSRERGITEAFF. Written as DNA, the CDR3 is TGTGCCACCAGCAGAGAAAGGGGAATCACTGAAGCTTTCTTT.

This clone was detected once. This rearrangement joins TRBV19 to TRBJ1-6; 7 bases agree with TRBD1. The CDR3 is 14 amino acids. V lost 10 bases and J lost 3; bases outside the gene matches: 6. Germline V gene lookup returns CDR1 LNHDA and CDR2 SQIVND (reference sequence). The chain's CDR3 is CATRDRDYNSPLHF. CDR3 coding DNA: TGTGCCACCCGGGACAGAGACTATAATTCACCCCTCCACTTT.